This TCR beta chain stems from a study of metastatic and nonmetastatic thyroid tumors. The study, taken as a whole, reports: The study reportedly found significantly higher TCR beta diversity in malignant thyroid tumors than benign nodules, in blood and tumor.

Nobody among the patients had been given any treatment before thyroid surgery. In its sample, this clone was seen a few times. Antigen: not known. This CDR3 has 12 amino acids. V dropped 5 bases and J dropped 3 bases, with 8 bases sitting between them. Germline V gene lookup returns CDR1 MNHEY and CDR2 SVGEGT. TCRdb recomputed clones from the PCR reads via MiXCR. The sample includes 30,000 or so clones, approximately 30% of them seen just once. The chain recombines TRBV6-2 or TRBV6-3 with TRBJ2-7, with a possible D match to TRBD1 (5 bases). This TCR came from a female donor with papillary thyroid cancer or a benign thyroid nodule (not recorded which). Some clones in this sample may be carry-over from other donors' samples. Sequenced input: blood. The CDR3 reads CASSDRGYEQYF. In DNA form, the CDR3 reads TGTGCCAGCAGTGACAGAGGCTACGAGCAGTACTTC.